This is a list of T cell receptor beta chains from one sample in a study of T cell responses to AZD1222 COVID-19 vaccine. Some clones are missing from TCRdb's copy, which holds only in-frame ones; the method was immunoSEQ multiplex PCR. This table holds some 99,000 clones, 70% to 90% found once. The source material was peripheral blood, sampled 28 days after the second AZD1222 dose. These receptors were obtained from an adult who received the AZD1222 COVID-19 vaccine. Each CDR3 is given with its conserved first and last residue. The order of the fields is J gene, D gene, V gene, CDR3 length, clone size, CDR3 protein, CDR3 DNA. A D gene is named only where the DNA matches it firmly. Where a row states a size, it is once, few, many or the class of an expanded clone; other rows omit it.

TRBJ2-3	.	TRBV15	16	.	CATTQGAGSGTDTQYF	TGTGCCACCACCCAAGGGGCCGGTAGCGGCACAGATACGCAGTATTTT
TRBJ2-7	TRBD1	TRBV11-3	16	.	CASSLVGTGSSYEQYF	TGTGCCAGCAGCTTAGTTGGGACAGGAAGTTCCTACGAGCAGTACTTC
TRBJ2-1	.	TRBV6-4	15	.	CASSDEGTLPNEQFF	TGTGCCAGCAGTGACGAAGGGACCTTGCCTAATGAGCAGTTCTTC
TRBJ1-2	.	TRBV30	12	.	CAWSVPLYGYTF	TGTGCCTGGAGTGTACCCCTCTATGGCTACACCTTC
TRBJ1-1	.	TRBV19	17	.	CASSPRRQVLMNTEAFF	TGTGCCAGTAGTCCGCGGCGACAGGTCCTCATGAACACTGAAGCTTTCTTT
TRBJ1-2	TRBD1	TRBV12-5	14	.	CASGLVQGQGGYTF	TGTGCTAGTGGTTTGGTACAGGGGCAGGGTGGCTACACCTTC
TRBJ1-2	.	TRBV5-6	13	.	CASRRGLDYGYTF	TGTGCCAGCAGGAGGGGCCTCGACTATGGCTACACCTTC
TRBJ1-5	.	TRBV10-3	17	.	CAISESPREFSNQPQHF	TGTGCCATCAGTGAGTCTCCGAGGGAGTTTAGCAATCAGCCCCAGCATTTT
TRBJ2-5	.	TRBV3-1/TRBV3-2	15	.	CASSQEVADKETQYF	TGTGCCAGCAGCCAAGAAGTAGCGGATAAAGAGACCCAGTACTTC
TRBJ1-3	.	TRBV3-1/TRBV3-2	15	.	CASSQDLHSGNTIYF	TGTGCCAGCAGCCAGGACCTACACTCTGGAAACACCATATATTTT
TRBJ2-2	.	TRBV11-3	13	.	CASSLLGTGELFF	TGTGCCAGCAGCTTACTAGGCACCGGGGAGCTGTTTTTT
TRBJ2-7	.	TRBV6-5	16	.	CASSYSIGGTSYEQYF	TGTGCCAGCAGTTACTCTATCGGAGGGACCTCCTACGAGCAGTACTTC
TRBJ1-2	TRBD1	TRBV6-1	14	.	CASSELTGGGGYTF	TGTGCCAGCAGTGAACTAACAGGGGGCGGTGGCTACACCTTC
TRBJ2-5	.	TRBV10-3	15	.	CAISEMGPAKLTQYF	TGTGCCATCAGTGAGATGGGACCCGCAAAGTTAACCCAGTACTTC
TRBJ1-2	TRBD1	TRBV9	16	.	CASSGTGGPIGYGYTF	TGTGCCAGCAGCGGGACAGGGGGACCTATTGGCTATGGCTACACCTTC
TRBJ2-1	TRBD2	TRBV7-6	15	.	CASSSLAGGYNEQFF	TGTGCCAGCAGCTCCCTAGCGGGGGGTTACAATGAGCAGTTCTTC
TRBJ2-1	TRBD2	TRBV9	15	.	CASSLGASGKNEQFF	TGTGCCAGCAGCTTAGGAGCTAGCGGGAAAAATGAGCAGTTCTTC
TRBJ1-1	.	TRBV12-3/TRBV12-4	11	few	CASSFAAEAFF	TGTGCCAGCAGTTTTGCGGCAGAAGCTTTCTTT
TRBJ1-2	.	TRBV19	13	.	CASSIQGREGYTF	TGTGCCAGTAGTATCCAGGGACGGGAGGGCTACACCTTC
TRBJ2-7	TRBD2	TRBV20-1	15	.	CSASVAGGGAYEQYF	TGCAGTGCTAGTGTAGCGGGAGGAGGCGCGTACGAGCAGTACTTC
TRBJ1-2	TRBD1	TRBV7-3	15	.	CASSPGTGPNYGYTF	TGTGCCAGCAGCCCCGGGACAGGTCCTAACTATGGCTACACCTTC
TRBJ1-1	.	TRBV4-3	13	.	CASSQGEGAEAFF	TGCGCCAGCAGCCAGGGGGAAGGCGCTGAAGCTTTCTTT
TRBJ2-3	.	TRBV5-1	15	.	CASSLDSRSTDTQYF	TGCGCCAGCAGCCTGGACTCTCGAAGCACAGATACGCAGTATTTT
TRBJ1-1	.	TRBV20-1	11	.	CSAGLNTEAFF	TGCAGTGCCGGACTGAACACTGAAGCTTTCTTT
TRBJ2-3	.	TRBV4-3	19	.	CASSPSAAPGDPSTDTQYF	TGCGCCAGCAGCCCCTCGGCGGCGCCGGGGGACCCTAGCACAGATACGCAGTATTTT
TRBJ2-7	TRBD2	TRBV19	14	.	CASSRLAGLEMQYF	TGTGCCAGTAGTCGACTAGCGGGGTTAGAGATGCAGTACTTC